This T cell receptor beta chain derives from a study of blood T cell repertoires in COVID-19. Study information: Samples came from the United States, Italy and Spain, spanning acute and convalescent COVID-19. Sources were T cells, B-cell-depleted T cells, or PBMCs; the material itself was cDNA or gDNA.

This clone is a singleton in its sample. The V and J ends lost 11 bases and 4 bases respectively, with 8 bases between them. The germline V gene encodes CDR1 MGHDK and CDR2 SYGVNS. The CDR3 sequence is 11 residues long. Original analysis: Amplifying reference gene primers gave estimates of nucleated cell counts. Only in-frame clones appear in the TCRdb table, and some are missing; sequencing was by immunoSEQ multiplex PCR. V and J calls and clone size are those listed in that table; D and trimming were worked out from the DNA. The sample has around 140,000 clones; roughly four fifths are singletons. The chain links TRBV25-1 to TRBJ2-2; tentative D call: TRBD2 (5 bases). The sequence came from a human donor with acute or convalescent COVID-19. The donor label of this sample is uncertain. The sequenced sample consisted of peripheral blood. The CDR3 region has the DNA TGTGCCCGGGAAGTCACCGGGGAGCTGTTTTTT. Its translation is CAREVTGELFF.